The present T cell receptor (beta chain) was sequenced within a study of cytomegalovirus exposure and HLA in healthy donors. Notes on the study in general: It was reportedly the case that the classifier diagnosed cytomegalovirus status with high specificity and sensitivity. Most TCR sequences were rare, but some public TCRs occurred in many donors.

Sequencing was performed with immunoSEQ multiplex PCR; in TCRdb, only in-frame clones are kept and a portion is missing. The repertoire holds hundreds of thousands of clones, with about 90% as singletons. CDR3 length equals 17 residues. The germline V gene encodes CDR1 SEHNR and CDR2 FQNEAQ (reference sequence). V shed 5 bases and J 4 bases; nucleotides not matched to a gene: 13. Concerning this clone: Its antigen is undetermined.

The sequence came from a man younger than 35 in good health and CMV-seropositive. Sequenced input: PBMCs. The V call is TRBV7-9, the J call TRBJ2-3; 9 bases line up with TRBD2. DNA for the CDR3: TGTGCCAGCAGCGAAGGCGCGGGAGGGCCGGGCGCAGATACGCAGTATTTT. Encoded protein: CASSEGAGGPGADTQYF.